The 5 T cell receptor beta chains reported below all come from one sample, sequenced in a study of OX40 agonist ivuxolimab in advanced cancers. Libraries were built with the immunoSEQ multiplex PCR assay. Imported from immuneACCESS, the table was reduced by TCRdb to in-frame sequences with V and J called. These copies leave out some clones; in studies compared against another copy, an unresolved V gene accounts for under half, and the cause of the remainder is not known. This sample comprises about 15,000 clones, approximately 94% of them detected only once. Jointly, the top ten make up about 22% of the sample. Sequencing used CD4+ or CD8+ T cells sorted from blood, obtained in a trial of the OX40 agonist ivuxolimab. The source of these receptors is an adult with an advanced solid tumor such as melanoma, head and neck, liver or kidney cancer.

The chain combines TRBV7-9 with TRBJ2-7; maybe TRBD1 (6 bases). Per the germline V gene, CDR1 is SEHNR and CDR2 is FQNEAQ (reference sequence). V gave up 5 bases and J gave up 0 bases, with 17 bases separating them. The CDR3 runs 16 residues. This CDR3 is CASSPGSRGTSYEQYF. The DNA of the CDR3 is TGTGCCAGCAGCCCAGGCTCGAGGGGGACCTCCTACGAGCAGTACTTC.

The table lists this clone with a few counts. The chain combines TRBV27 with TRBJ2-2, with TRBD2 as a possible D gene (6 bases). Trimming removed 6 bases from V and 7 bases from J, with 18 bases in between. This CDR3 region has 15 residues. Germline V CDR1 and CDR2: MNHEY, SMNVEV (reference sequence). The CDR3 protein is CASSPYQGAGGELFF. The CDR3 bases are TGTGCCAGCAGCCCATACCAGGGAGCGGGCGGGGAGCTGTTTTTT.

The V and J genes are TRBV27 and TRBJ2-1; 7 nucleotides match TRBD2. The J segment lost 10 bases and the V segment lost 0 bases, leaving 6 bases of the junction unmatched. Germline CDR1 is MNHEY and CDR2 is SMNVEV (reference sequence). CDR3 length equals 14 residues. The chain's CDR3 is CASSLSTVGREQFF. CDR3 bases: TGTGCCAGCAGTTTATCCACAGTCGGGAGGGAGCAGTTCTTC.

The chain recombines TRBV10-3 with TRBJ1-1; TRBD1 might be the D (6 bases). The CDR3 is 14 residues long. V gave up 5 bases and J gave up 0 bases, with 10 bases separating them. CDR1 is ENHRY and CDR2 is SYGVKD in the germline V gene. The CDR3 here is CAISLQGLNTEAFF. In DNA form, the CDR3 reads TGTGCCATCAGTCTACAGGGATTGAACACTGAAGCTTTCTTT.

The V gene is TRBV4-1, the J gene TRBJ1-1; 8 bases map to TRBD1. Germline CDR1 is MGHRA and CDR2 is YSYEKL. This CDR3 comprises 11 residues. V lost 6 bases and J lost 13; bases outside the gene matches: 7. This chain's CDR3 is CASRAGQGDFF. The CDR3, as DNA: TGCGCCAGCAGGGCTGGACAGGGTGATTTCTTT.